These 6 T cell receptor beta chains originate from one sample sequenced in a study of T cells in Graves' hyperthyroidism and ophthalmopathy. Template material for amplifying TCR beta CDR3 regions consisted of RNA transcripts. Carried out on the TCR CDR3, a first-round RT-PCR used the HTBI primer set. Via MiXCR, TCRdb re-called the multiplex PCR reads, giving one row per CDR3 protein. There are roughly 300,000 distinct CDR3 sequences in the sample; approximately 15% occur only once, and approximately 25% lies in the top ten. Sequencing was done on a sample of blood. These receptors came from a woman aged 25 to 39 with Graves' hyperthyroidism.

This clonotype came up many times. The V gene is TRBV28, the J gene TRBJ1-2, with D uncertain. The germline CDR1 and CDR2 sequences are MDHEN and SYDVKM. The germline V and J ends were trimmed by 5 bases and 4 bases, with 17 bases remaining between them. There are 15 residues in the CDR3. The CDR3 loop is CASSIRLTNLYGYTF. The CDR3 region has the DNA TGTGCCAGCAGTATCCGCTTAACAAACCTCTATGGCTACACCTTC.

The chain has TRBV20-1 and TRBJ2-7, with 10 bases fitting TRBD2. Germline V CDR1 and CDR2: DFQATT, SNEGSKA (reference sequence). V lost 6 bases to trimming and J lost 4 bases; unmatched junction nucleotides: 9. The CDR3 runs to 14 residues. The CDR3 here is CSATSGRAIYEQYF. In DNA, the CDR3 is TGCAGTGCCACCAGCGGGAGGGCCATATACGAGCAGTACTTC.

This clonotype has at least ten counts. The rearrangement joins TRBV12-3 or TRBV12-4 to TRBJ2-1; 9 nucleotides line up with TRBD2. The V gene end was trimmed by 3 bases and the J gene end by 9 bases; junction bases not matched to a gene: 12. The CDR3 covers 16 residues. In DNA, the CDR3 is TGTGCCAGCAGTTTCCCCCCGGGGCGGGAGGGCCTTGAGCAGTTCTTC. Translating gives CASSFPPGREGLEQFF.

This clonotype was observed a handful of times. This rearrangement joins TRBV6-2 or TRBV6-3 to TRBJ2-5; 8 positions match TRBD1. The CDR3 runs to 14 residues. From germline, CDR1 is MNHEY and CDR2 SVGEGT. V lost 6 bases and J lost 4; bases outside the gene matches: 7. The CDR3 loop reads CASSRDRWGETQYF. DNA for the CDR3: TGTGCCAGCAGCCGGGACAGGTGGGGAGAGACCCAGTACTTC.

In this sample, this clonotype turned up many times. The rearrangement uses TRBV6-4 and TRBJ2-2, with 9 bases lining up with TRBD1. The CDR3 consists of 15 residues. The germline gives CDR1 MRHNA, CDR2 SNTAGT. The ends lost 5 bases at V and 4 bases at J; junction bases unmatched: 5. For the CDR3, the DNA is TGTGCCAGCAGTACCGGGACAGGGTCCACCGGGGAGCTGTTTTTT. Translating gives CASSTGTGSTGELFF.

V is TRBV29-1 and J is TRBJ2-5, with 10 bases aligning to TRBD1. With V trimmed by 2 bases and J by 5 bases, 5 bases remained unmatched. Per the germline V gene, CDR1 is SQVTM and CDR2 is ANQGSEA. This CDR3 comprises 14 residues. The CDR3 DNA is TGCAGCGTTGAAATGGGACAGGGGCGCGAGACCCAGTACTTC. It is translated as CSVEMGQGRETQYF.